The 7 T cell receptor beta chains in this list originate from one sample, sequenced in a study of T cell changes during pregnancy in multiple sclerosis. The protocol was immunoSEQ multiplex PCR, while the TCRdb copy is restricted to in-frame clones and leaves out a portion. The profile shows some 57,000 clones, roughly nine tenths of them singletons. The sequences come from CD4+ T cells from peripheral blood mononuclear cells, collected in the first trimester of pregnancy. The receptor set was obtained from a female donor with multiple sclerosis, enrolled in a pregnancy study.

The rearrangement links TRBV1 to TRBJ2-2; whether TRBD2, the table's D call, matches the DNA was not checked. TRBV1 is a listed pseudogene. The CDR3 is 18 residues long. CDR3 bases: TGCACCAGCAGCCAAGTCATAGCGGGGACCACGAACACCGGGGAGCTGTTTTTT. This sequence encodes CTSSQVIAGTTNTGELFF.

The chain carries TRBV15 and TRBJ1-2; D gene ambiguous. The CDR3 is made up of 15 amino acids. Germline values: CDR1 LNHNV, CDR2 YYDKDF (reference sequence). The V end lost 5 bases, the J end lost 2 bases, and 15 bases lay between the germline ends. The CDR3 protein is CATSVRSQLNYGYTF. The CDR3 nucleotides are TGTGCCACCAGCGTCCGCTCCCAGTTAAACTATGGCTACACCTTC.

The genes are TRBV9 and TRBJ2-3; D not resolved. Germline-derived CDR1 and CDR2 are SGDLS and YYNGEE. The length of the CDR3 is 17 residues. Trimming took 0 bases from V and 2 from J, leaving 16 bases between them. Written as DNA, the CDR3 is TGTGCCAGCAGCGTAGCCCCCAGGATGGTGAACACAGATACGCAGTATTTT. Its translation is CASSVAPRMVNTDTQYF.

The CDR3, as DNA: TGTGCCAGCAGTGAGACATACGAGCAGTACTTC. It translates to CASSETYEQYF. V is TRBV25-1 and J is TRBJ2-7; D is unclear. CDR3 length: 11 residues. Germline loops: CDR1 MGHDK, CDR2 SYGVNS. V dropped 3 bases and J dropped 4 bases, with 4 bases sitting between them.

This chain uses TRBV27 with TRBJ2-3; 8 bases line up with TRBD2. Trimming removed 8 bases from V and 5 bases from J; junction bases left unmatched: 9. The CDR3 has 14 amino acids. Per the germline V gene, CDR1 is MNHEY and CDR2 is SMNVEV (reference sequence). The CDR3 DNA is TGTGCCAGCTACCCGGGGGGGATCCAAGATACGCAGTATTTT. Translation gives CASYPGGIQDTQYF.

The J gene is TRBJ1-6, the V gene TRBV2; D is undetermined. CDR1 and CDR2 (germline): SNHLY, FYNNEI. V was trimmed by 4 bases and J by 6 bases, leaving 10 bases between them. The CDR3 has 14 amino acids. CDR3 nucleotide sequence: TGTGCCAGCAGTGTGGAGGGTGGTAATTCACCCCTCCACTTT. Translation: CASSVEGGNSPLHF.

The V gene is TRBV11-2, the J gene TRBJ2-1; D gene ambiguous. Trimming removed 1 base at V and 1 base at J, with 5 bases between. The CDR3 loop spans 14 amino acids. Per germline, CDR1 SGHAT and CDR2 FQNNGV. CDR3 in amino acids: CASSLGDSYNEQFF. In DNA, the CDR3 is TGTGCCAGCAGCTTAGGAGATTCCTACAATGAGCAGTTCTTC. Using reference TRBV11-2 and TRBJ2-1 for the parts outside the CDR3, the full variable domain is EAGVAQSPRYKIIEKRQSVAFWCNPISGHATLYWYQQILGQGPKLLIQFQNNGVVDDSQLPKDRFSAERLKGVDSTLKIQPAKLEDSAVYLCASSLGDSYNEQFFGPGTRLTVL.